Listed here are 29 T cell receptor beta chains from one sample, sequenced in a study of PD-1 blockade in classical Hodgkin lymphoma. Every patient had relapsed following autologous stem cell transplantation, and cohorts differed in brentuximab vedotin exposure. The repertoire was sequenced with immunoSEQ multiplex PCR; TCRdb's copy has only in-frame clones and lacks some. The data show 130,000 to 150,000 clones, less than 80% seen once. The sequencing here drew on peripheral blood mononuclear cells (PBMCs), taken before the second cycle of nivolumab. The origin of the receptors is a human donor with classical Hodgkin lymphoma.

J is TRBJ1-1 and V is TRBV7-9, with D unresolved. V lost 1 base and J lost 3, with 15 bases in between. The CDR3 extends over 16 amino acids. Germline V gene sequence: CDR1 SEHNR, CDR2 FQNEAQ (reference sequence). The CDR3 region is CASSLGSGVWYTEAFF. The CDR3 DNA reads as TGTGCCAGCAGCTTAGGTAGCGGGGTTTGGTACACTGAAGCTTTCTTT.

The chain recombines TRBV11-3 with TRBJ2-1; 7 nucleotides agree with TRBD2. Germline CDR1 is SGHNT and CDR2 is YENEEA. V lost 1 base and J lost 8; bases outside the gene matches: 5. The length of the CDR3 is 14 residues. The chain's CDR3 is CASSLGGGRDEQFF. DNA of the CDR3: TGTGCCAGCAGCTTAGGGGGGGGACGGGATGAGCAGTTCTTC.

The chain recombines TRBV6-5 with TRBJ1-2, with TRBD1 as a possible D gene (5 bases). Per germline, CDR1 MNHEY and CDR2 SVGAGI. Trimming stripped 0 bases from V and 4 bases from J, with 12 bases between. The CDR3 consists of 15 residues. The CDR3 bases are TGTGCCAGCAGTTACTCGATCGGGGGAGGCTATGGCTACACCTTC. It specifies CASSYSIGGGYGYTF.

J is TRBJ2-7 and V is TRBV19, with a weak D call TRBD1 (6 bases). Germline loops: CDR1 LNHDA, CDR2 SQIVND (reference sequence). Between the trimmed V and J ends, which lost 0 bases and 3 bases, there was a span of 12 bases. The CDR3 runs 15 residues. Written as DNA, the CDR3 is TGTGCCAGTAGTATAGATGACTCCAGGGGCTACGAGCAGTACTTC. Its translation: CASSIDDSRGYEQYF.

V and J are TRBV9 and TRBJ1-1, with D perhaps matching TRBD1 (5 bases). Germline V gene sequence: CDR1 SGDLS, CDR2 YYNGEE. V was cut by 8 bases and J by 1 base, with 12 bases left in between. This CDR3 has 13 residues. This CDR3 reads CASMPQGNTEAFF. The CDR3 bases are TGTGCCAGTATGCCCCAGGGGAACACTGAAGCTTTCTTT.

The CDR3 sequence is CSVGVNYGYTF. CDR3 coding DNA: TGCAGCGTTGGAGTTAACTATGGCTACACCTTC. This chain uses TRBV29-1 with TRBJ1-2; D ambiguous. Trimming pared 4 bases from V and 1 base from J, leaving 4 bases between. CDR1 is SQVTM and CDR2 is ANQGSEA in the germline V gene. CDR3 length: 11 amino acids.

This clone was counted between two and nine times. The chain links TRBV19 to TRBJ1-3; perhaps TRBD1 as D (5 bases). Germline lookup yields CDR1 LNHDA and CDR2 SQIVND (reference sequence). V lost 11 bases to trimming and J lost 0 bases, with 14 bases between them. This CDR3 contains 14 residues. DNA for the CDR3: TGTGCCGCGGGACGTCGGAGCTCTGGAAACACCATATATTTT. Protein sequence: CAAGRRSSGNTIYF.

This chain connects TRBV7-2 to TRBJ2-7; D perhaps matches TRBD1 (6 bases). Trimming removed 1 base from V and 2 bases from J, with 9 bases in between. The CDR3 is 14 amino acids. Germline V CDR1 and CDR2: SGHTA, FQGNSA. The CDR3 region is CASSLVQGTYEQYF. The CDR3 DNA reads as TGTGCCAGCAGCTTAGTACAGGGTACCTACGAGCAGTACTTC. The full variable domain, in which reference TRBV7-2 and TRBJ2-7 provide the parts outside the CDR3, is GAGVSQSPSNKVTEKGKDVELRCDPISGHTALYWYRQSLGQGLEFLIYFQGNSAPDKSGLPSDRFSAERTGGSVSTLTIQRTQQEDSAVYLCASSLVQGTYEQYFGPGTRLTVT.

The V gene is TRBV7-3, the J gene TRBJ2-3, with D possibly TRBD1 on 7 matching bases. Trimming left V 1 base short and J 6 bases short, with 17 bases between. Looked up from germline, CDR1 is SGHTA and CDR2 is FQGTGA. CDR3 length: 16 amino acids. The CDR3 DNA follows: TGTGCCAGCAGCTTAAATGGCAGGGGGGCTGCGGATACGCAGTATTTT. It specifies CASSLNGRGAADTQYF.

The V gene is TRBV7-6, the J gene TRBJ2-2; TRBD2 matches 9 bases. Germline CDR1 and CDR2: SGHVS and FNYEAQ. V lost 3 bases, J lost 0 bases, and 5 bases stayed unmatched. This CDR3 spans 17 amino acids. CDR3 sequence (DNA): TGTGCCAGCAGCTTTCTTAGCGGGGGTCCGAACACCGGGGAGCTGTTTTTT. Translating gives CASSFLSGGPNTGELFF.

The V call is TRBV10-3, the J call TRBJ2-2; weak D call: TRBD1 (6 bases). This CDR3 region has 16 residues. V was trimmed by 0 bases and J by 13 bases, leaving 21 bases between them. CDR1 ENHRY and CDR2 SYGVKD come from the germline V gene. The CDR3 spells CAISESISDSRFSLFF. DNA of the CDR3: TGTGCCATCAGTGAGTCGATTTCGGACAGTCGGTTTTCGCTGTTTTTT.

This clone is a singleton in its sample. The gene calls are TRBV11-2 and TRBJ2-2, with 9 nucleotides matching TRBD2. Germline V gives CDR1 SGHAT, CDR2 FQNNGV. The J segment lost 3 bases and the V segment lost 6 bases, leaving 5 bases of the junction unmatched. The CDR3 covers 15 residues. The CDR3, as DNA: TGTGCCAGCAGGCTGGGACTAGCAGACACCGGGGAGCTGTTTTTT. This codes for CASRLGLADTGELFF.

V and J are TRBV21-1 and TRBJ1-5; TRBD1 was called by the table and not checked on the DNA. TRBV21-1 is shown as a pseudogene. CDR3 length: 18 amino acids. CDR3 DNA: TGTGCCAGCAGCGACCGGGACAGGGGACTGTATAGCAATCAGCCCCAGCATTTT. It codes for CASSDRDRGLYSNQPQHF.

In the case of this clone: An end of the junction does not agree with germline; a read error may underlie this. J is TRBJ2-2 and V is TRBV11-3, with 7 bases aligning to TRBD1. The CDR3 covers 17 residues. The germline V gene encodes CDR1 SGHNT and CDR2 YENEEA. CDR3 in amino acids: CASSLRTGTVNAGELFF. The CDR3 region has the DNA TGTGCCAGCAGCTTGAGGACCGGGACAGTGAACGCCGGGGAGCTGTTTTTT.

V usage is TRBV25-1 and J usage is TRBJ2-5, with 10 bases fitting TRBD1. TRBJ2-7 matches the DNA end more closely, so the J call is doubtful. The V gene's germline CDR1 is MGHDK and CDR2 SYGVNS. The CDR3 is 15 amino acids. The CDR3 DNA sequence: TGTGCCAGCAGTGAATACCGGACAGGGGGGATCGAGCAGTACTTC. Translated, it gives CASSEYRTGGIEQYF.

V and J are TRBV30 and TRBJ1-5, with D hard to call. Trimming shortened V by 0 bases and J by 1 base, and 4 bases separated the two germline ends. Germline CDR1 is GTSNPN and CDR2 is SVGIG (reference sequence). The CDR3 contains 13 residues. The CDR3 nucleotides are TGTGCCTGGAGTGTATCCAGCAATCAGCCCCAGCATTTT. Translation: CAWSVSSNQPQHF.

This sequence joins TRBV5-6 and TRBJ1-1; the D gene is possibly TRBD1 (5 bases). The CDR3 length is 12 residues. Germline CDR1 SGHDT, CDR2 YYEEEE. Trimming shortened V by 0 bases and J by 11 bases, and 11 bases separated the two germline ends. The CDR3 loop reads CASSLAQGWAFF. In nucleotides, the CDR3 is TGTGCCAGCAGCTTGGCCCAGGGCTGGGCTTTCTTT. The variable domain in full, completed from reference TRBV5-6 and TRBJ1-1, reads DAGVTQSPTHLIKTRGQQVTLRCSPKSGHDTVSWYQQALGQGPQFIFQYYEEEERQRGNFPDRFSGHQFPNYSSELNVNALLLGDSALYLCASSLAQGWAFFGQGTRLTVV.

CDR3 amino acids: CASSLGDWPYNEQFF. In nucleotides, the CDR3 is TGTGCCAGCAGCTTAGGGGACTGGCCCTACAATGAGCAGTTCTTC. This chain joins TRBV7-3 and TRBJ2-1; D is possibly TRBD2 (6 bases). With 2 bases removed from V and 2 bases from J, the gap between germline ends came to 10 bases. Germline assignment: CDR1 SGHTA and CDR2 FQGTGA. The CDR3 runs 15 residues.

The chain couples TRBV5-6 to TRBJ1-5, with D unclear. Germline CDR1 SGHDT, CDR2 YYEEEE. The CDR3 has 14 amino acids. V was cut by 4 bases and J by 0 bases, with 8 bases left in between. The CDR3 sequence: CASSRALSNQPQHF. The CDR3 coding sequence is TGTGCCAGCAGCCGGGCCCTTAGCAATCAGCCCCAGCATTTT.

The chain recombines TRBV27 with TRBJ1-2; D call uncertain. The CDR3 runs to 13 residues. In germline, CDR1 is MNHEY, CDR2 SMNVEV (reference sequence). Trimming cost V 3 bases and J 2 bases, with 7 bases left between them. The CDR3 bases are TGTGCCAGCAGTTTCGGAGAGAACTATGGCTACACCTTC. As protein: CASSFGENYGYTF.

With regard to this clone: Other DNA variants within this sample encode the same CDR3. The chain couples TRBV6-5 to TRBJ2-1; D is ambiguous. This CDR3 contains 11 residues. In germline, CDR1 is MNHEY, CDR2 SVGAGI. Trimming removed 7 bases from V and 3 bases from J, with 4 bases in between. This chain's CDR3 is CASTGYNEQFF. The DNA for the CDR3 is TGTGCCAGCACAGGCTACAATGAGCAGTTCTTC.

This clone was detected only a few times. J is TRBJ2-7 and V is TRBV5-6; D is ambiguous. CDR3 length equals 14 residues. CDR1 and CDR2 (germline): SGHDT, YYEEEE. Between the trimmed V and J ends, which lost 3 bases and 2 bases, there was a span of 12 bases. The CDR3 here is CASSYRAATYEQYF. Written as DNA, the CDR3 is TGTGCCAGCAGCTACCGGGCGGCGACCTACGAGCAGTACTTC.

The DNA of the CDR3 is TGTGCCAGTAGTAGAAGCGGGGGGAGAGACAATGAGCAGTTCTTC. Amino acid sequence: CASSRSGGRDNEQFF. The chain employs TRBV19 and TRBJ2-1; 9 bases fit TRBD2. V lost 4 bases and J lost 5; bases outside the gene matches: 6. This CDR3 region has 15 residues. Germline V gives CDR1 LNHDA, CDR2 SQIVND (reference sequence). Full variable domain (missing parts from reference TRBV19 and TRBJ2-1): DGGITQSPKYLFRKEGQNVTLSCEQNLNHDAMYWYRQDPGQGLRLIYYSQIVNDFQKGDIAEGYSVSREKKESFPLTVTSAQKNPTAFYLCASSRSGGRDNEQFFGPGTRLTVL.

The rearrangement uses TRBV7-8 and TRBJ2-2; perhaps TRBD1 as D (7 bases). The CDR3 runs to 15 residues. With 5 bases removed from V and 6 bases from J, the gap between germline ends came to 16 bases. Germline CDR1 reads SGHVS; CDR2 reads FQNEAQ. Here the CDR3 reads CASSANTGDSGELFF. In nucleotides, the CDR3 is TGTGCCAGCAGCGCCAATACAGGGGACTCCGGGGAGCTGTTTTTT.

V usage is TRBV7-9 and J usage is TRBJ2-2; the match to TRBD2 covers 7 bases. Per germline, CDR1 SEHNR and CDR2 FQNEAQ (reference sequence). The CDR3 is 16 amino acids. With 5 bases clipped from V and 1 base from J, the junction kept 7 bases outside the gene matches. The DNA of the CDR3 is TGTGCCAGCAGCCGAAGCGGGGAGGGGAACACCGGGGAGCTGTTTTTT. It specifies CASSRSGEGNTGELFF.

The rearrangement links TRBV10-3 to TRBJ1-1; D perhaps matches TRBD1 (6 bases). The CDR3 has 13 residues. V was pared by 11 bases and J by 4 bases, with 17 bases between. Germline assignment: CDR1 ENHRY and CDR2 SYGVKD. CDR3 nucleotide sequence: TGTGCCGGGAGGGGGGGTCGGGCCACTGAAGCTTTCTTT. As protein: CAGRGGRATEAFF.

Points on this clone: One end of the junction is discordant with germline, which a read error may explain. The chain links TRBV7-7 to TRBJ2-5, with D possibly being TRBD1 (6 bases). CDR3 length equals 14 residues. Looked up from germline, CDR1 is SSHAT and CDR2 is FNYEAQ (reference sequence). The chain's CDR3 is CASSLVRGGETQYF. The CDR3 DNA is TGTGCTAGCAGCTTAGTAAGAGGGGGAGAGACCCAGTACTTC.

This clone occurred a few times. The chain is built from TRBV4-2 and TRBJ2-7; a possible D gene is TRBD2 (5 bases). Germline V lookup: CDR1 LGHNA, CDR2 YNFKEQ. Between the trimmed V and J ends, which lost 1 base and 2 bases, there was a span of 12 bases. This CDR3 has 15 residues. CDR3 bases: TGTGCCAGCAGCCAAGTTTCGGCCGGGGCCTACGAGCAGTACTTC. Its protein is CASSQVSAGAYEQYF.

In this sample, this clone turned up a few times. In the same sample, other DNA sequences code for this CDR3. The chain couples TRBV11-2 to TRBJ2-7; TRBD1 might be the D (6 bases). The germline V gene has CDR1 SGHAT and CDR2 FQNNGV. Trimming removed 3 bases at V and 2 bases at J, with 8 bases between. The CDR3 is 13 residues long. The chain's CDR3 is CASSFGTTYEQYF. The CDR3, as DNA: TGTGCCAGCAGCTTTGGGACAACCTACGAGCAGTACTTC.